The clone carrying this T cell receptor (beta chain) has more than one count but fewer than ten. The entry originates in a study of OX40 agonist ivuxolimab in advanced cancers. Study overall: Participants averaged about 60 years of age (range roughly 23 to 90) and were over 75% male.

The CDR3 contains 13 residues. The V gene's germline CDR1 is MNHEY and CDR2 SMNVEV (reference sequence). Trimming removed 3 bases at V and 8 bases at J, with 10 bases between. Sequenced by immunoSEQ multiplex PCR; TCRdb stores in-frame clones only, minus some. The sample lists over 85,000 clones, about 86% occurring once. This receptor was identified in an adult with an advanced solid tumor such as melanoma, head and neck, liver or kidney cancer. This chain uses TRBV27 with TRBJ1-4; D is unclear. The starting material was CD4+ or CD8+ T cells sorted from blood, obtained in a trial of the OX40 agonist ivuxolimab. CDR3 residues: CASSFGFEEKLFF. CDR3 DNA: TGTGCCAGCAGTTTTGGGTTCGAAGAAAAACTGTTTTTT.